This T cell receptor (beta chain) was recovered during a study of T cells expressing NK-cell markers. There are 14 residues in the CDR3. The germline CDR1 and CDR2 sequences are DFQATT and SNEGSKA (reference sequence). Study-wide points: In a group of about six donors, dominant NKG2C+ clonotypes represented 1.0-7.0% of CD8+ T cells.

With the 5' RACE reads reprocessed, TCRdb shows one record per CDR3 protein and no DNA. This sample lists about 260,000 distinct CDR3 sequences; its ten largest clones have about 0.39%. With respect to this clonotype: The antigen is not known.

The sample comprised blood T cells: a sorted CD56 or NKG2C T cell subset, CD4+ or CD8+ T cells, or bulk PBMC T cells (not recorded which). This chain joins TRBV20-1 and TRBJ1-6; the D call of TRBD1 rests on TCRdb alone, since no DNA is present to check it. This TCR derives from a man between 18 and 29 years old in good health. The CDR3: CSAIREGLGSPLHF.